The T cell receptor beta chain under discussion was sequenced for a study of shared clonotypes between healthy human individuals. For this clone: Its antigen is still unknown.

At a deep level, the assay was run. In the original workflow: ImmunoSEQ output held junction-only sequences without quality scores, so filtering differed. Clones were sequenced by immunoSEQ multiplex PCR, and TCRdb holds only the in-frame ones, with some missing. D and trimming were read from the DNA, whereas the V and J calls and clone size are those reported in that table. The sample has hundreds of thousands of clones, about 95% seen once; the top ten hold about 0.11%. CDR3 length: 14 amino acids. V was cut by 9 bases and J by 5 bases, with 17 bases left in between. From germline, CDR1 is SNHLY and CDR2 FYNNEI. Naive CD8 cells lacked CD45RO, underwent positive selection for CCR7 and left out terminally differentiated effector memory CD45RA+ cells. Study conclusions and caveats: Four donors held 5% to 5.5% of naive CD4 clonotypes in common.

The clonotype originates from a woman in her twenties or thirties in good health. The material sequenced was naive CD8+ T cells sorted from blood. J is TRBJ2-1 and V is TRBV2; D may be TRBD1 (6 bases). The CDR3 DNA reads TGTGCCAGACAGGGACCGGTTAAAAACAATGAGCAGTTCTTC. Protein sequence: CARQGPVKNNEQFF.